What follows is one T cell receptor (beta chain) and its context. Antigen unknown. TCRdb fed the 5' RACE reads into MiXCR, producing one record per CDR3 protein. The repertoire holds about 210,000 distinct CDR3 sequences, with 8% to 11% as singletons. CDR3 size: 13 residues. V lost 6 bases, J lost 7 bases, and 5 bases stayed unmatched. The data stem from a study of T-cell memory formation after mild COVID-19. Findings and caveats of the study: Whether day 37 second-wave clones are SARS-CoV-2-specific was not confirmed. Chiefly within CM and EM were the contracting CD4+ clones; CD8+ ones were within EMRA.

The receptor's source is a man aged 18-30 years who had mild COVID-19 (a few samples of this study predate the infection). Cell type and time point are not known. The sample was PBMCs or a T cell subset sorted from them (not recorded which). V and J are TRBV12-3 or TRBV12-4 and TRBJ2-2, with 7 bases fitting TRBD1. The DNA of the CDR3 is TGTGCCAGCAGAACAGACAGGGTCGGGGAGCTGTTTTTT. It yields the protein CASRTDRVGELFF.